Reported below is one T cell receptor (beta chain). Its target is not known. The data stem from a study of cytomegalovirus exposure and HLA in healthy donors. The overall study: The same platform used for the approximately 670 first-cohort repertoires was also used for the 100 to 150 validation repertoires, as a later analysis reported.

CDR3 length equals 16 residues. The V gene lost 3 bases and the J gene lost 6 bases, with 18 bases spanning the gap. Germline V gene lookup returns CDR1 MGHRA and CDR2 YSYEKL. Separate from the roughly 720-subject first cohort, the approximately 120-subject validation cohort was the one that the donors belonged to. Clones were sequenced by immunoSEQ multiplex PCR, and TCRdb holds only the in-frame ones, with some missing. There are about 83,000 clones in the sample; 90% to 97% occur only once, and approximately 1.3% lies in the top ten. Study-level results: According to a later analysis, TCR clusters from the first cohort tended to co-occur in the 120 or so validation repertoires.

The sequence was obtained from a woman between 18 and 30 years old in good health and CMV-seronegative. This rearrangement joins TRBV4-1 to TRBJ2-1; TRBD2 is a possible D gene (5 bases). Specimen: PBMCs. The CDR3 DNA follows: TGCGCCAGCAGCCAGAGAGCGTGGAGGTGGTCCAATGAGCAGTTCTTC. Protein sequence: CASSQRAWRWSNEQFF.